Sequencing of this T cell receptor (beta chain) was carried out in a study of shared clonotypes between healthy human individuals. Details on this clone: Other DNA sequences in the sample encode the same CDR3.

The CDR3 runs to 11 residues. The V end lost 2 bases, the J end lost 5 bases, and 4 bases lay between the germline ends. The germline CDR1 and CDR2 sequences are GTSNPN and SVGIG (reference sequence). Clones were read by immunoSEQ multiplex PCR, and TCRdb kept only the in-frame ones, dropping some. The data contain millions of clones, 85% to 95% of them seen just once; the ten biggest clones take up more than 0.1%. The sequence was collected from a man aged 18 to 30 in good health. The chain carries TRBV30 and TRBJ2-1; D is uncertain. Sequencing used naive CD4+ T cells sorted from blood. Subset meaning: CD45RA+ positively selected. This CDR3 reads CAWSPDNEQFF. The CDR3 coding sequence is TGTGCCTGGAGTCCCGACAATGAGCAGTTCTTC.